Listed here are 30 T cell receptor beta chains from one sample, sequenced in a study of blood T cell repertoires in COVID-19. Some clones are missing from TCRdb's copy, which holds only in-frame ones; the method was immunoSEQ multiplex PCR. The sample has about 250,000 clones; about four fifths are singletons. The sample consisted of peripheral blood. The receptors were gathered from a man older than 75 with acute or convalescent COVID-19.

The rearrangement uses TRBV6-2 or TRBV6-3 and TRBJ1-2; no clear D gene. The CDR3 extends over 13 amino acids. With 6 bases removed from V and 7 bases from J, the gap between germline ends came to 15 bases. CDR1 MNHEY and CDR2 SVGEGT come from the germline V gene. CDR3: CASSTRVRGGYTF. The CDR3 DNA is TGTGCCAGCAGCACCCGGGTTCGTGGTGGCTACACCTTC.

CDR3 nucleotide sequence: TGTGCCAGCTCACCACCGAACAGGGGGGTGAACTACGATTCACCCCTCCACTTT. Amino acid sequence: CASSPPNRGVNYDSPLHF. This chain uses TRBV18 with TRBJ1-6, with TRBD1 identical over 8 bases. Germline CDR1 reads KGHSH; CDR2 reads LQKENI. CDR3 length: 18 amino acids. Trimming took 0 bases from V and 8 from J; bases not matched to a gene: 12.

The V call is TRBV11-2, the J call TRBJ1-2; D not resolved. The CDR3 consists of 14 residues. Germline CDR1 is SGHAT and CDR2 is FQNNGV. Trimming cost V 0 bases and J 6 bases, with 11 bases left between them. The CDR3 here is CASSLDRGVDGYTF. Written as DNA, the CDR3 is TGTGCCAGCAGCTTAGATCGGGGAGTGGATGGCTACACCTTC.

This clone was observed a few times. V and J are TRBV18 and TRBJ2-2, with D perhaps TRBD2 (6 bases). V lost 6 bases and J lost 2, with 13 bases in between. Germline V gene lookup returns CDR1 KGHSH and CDR2 LQKENI. This CDR3 has 15 residues. Here the CDR3 DNA reads TGTGCCAGCTCCCGGGGGAATGTCAACACCGGGGAGCTGTTTTTT. As protein: CASSRGNVNTGELFF.

CDR3 sequence (DNA): TGTGCCAGCAGTTTAGACAGGCCGTGGCAGTATTTT. Protein sequence: CASSLDRPWQYF. The J gene is TRBJ2-3, the V gene TRBV12-3 or TRBV12-4, with D perhaps TRBD1 (5 bases). Trimming pared 1 base from V and 11 bases from J, leaving 10 bases between. The CDR3 sequence is 12 residues long.

This chain uses TRBV27 with TRBJ1-5; TRBD1 is a possible D gene (6 bases). Per the germline V gene, CDR1 is MNHEY and CDR2 is SMNVEV (reference sequence). The V end was cut by 3 bases, the J end by 4 bases, with 13 bases between. The CDR3 length is 15 residues. CDR3 in DNA: TGTGCCAGCAGTTTCAGGGGAAGGCGTAATCAGCCCCAGCATTTT. Translated, it gives CASSFRGRRNQPQHF.

The J gene is TRBJ1-1, the V gene TRBV10-3; D gene ambiguous. Germline V gives CDR1 ENHRY, CDR2 SYGVKD. This CDR3 contains 13 residues. The V end lost 6 bases, the J end lost 0 bases, and 8 bases lay between the germline ends. CDR3 bases: TGTGCCATCAGGGACTGGGTGAACACTGAAGCTTTCTTT. Encoded protein: CAIRDWVNTEAFF.

The chain has TRBV6-6 and TRBJ1-5; maybe TRBD1 (5 bases). V lost 6 bases and J 0 bases, leaving 12 bases between the germline ends. The CDR3 extends over 15 amino acids. Germline values: CDR1 MNHNY, CDR2 SVGAGI (reference sequence). CDR3: CASSPDSYSNQPQHF. The DNA for the CDR3 is TGTGCCAGCAGCCCCGACAGCTATAGCAATCAGCCCCAGCATTTT.

This chain joins TRBV18 and TRBJ2-4; possible D gene TRBD1, 5 bases. The V and J ends lost 8 bases and 3 bases respectively, with 14 bases between them. This CDR3 is 14 amino acids long. Germline assignment: CDR1 KGHSH and CDR2 LQKENI. The CDR3 reads CASAFGADKNIQYF. CDR3 DNA: TGTGCCAGCGCGTTTGGGGCGGACAAAAACATTCAGTACTTC.

V gene TRBV12-3 or TRBV12-4 combines with J gene TRBJ2-1; D remains unclear. The CDR3 is made up of 12 amino acids. V lost 3 bases, J lost 15 bases, and 15 bases lay in between. The CDR3 DNA reads as TGTGCCAGCAGTTTGATTTCGGGTAGGCGGTTCTTC. Its protein is CASSLISGRRFF.

Here the CDR3 reads CASSQFAGTYNEQFF. The CDR3 DNA sequence: TGTGCCAGTAGTCAGTTTGCAGGGACCTACAATGAGCAGTTCTTC. The rearrangement joins TRBV19 to TRBJ2-1, with a possible D match to TRBD1 (5 bases). CDR1 is LNHDA and CDR2 is SQIVND in the germline V gene (reference sequence). Trimming stripped 5 bases from V and 2 bases from J, with 13 bases between. CDR3 size: 15 residues.

The V and J genes are TRBV5-6 and TRBJ1-4; TRBD1 agrees at 7 bases. Germline CDR1 reads SGHDT; CDR2 reads YYEEEE. There are 14 residues in the CDR3. The ends lost 4 bases at V and 2 bases at J; junction bases unmatched: 2. The CDR3 coding sequence is TGTGCCAGCAGCCGCAGGGGGACTAATGAAAAACTGTTTTTT. This codes for CASSRRGTNEKLFF. The entire variable domain, with the rest obtained from reference TRBV5-6 and TRBJ1-4, is as follows: DAGVTQSPTHLIKTRGQQVTLRCSPKSGHDTVSWYQQALGQGPQFIFQYYEEEERQRGNFPDRFSGHQFPNYSSELNVNALLLGDSALYLCASSRRGTNEKLFFGSGTQLSVL.

This chain links TRBV29-1 with TRBJ1-2; D gene unclear. V gave up 7 bases and J gave up 8 bases, with 17 bases separating them. CDR1 SQVTM and CDR2 ANQGSEA come from the germline V gene. The length of the CDR3 is 12 residues. CDR3 DNA sequence: TGCAGCGCTCCCTTCGGGTATGGGGGCTACACCTTC. This codes for CSAPFGYGGYTF.

J is TRBJ2-3 and V is TRBV7-9, with 9 bases lining up with TRBD2. The CDR3 has 17 residues. The germline gives CDR1 SEHNR, CDR2 FQNEAQ (reference sequence). J lost 3 bases, V lost 0 bases, and 7 bases had no gene match. CDR3 sequence: CASSLAAGGPETDTQYF. In DNA, the CDR3 is TGTGCCAGCAGCTTAGCGGCGGGAGGGCCAGAGACAGATACGCAGTATTTT. Looking up the rest from reference TRBV7-9 and TRBJ2-3 gives the full variable domain: DTGVSQNPRHKITKRGQNVTFRCDPISEHNRLYWYRQTLGQGPEFLTYFQNEAQLEKSRLLSDRFSAERPKGSFSTLEIQRTEQGDSAMYLCASSLAAGGPETDTQYFGPGTRLTVL.

The chain links TRBV5-4 to TRBJ1-3, with 7 bases aligning to TRBD1. The CDR3 is 14 residues long. The germline V gene has CDR1 SGHNT and CDR2 YYREEE (reference sequence). V lost 2 bases to trimming and J lost 4 bases; unmatched junction nucleotides: 3. The chain's CDR3 is CASSFRDRGNTIYF. The CDR3 nucleotides read TGTGCCAGCAGCTTCCGGGACAGAGGAAACACCATATATTTT. The complete variable domain, with remaining parts taken from reference TRBV5-4 and TRBJ1-3, reads ETGVTQSPTHLIKTRGQQVTLRCSSQSGHNTVSWYQQALGQGPQFIFQYYREEENGRGNFPPRFSGLQFPNYSSELNVNALELDDSALYLCASSFRDRGNTIYFGEGSWLTVV.

This clone was counted once. The chain has TRBV5-1 and TRBJ2-5, with TRBD2 matching 9 bases. Germline values: CDR1 SGHRS, CDR2 YFSETQ. This CDR3 is built from 17 residues. Trimming at V came to 0 bases and at J to 2 bases, leaving 8 bases not matched to a gene. The CDR3 DNA reads as TGCGCCAGCAGCTTGGCCGCGGGAGGGCCGGGGCAAGAGACCCAGTACTTC. Encoded protein: CASSLAAGGPGQETQYF. Full variable domain (outside the CDR3, taken from reference TRBV5-1 and TRBJ2-5): KAGVTQTPRYLIKTRGQQVTLSCSPISGHRSVSWYQQTPGQGLQFLFEYFSETQRNKGNFPGRFSGRQFSNSRSEMNVSTLELGDSALYLCASSLAAGGPGQETQYFGPGTRLLVL.

The count of this clone is one. This chain links TRBV18 with TRBJ2-7; D not certain. Germline V lookup: CDR1 KGHSH, CDR2 LQKENI. Trimming took off 3 bases at V and 3 bases at J, with 12 bases between the two ends. CDR3 length equals 14 residues. CDR3 in amino acids: CASSPASGNYEQYF. In DNA, the CDR3 is TGTGCCAGCTCACCGGCATCAGGTAACTACGAGCAGTACTTC.

The V and J genes are TRBV5-1 and TRBJ2-3; unclear D gene. Trimming removed 0 bases from V and 3 bases from J, with 8 bases in between. CDR1 and CDR2 from the germline V gene are SGHRS and YFSETQ. This CDR3 has 14 amino acids. As DNA, the CDR3 is TGCGCCAGCAGCTTGGGAAAAACTACAGATACGCAGTATTTT. Translation: CASSLGKTTDTQYF.

The chain couples TRBV3-1 (or the pseudogene TRBV3-2) to TRBJ2-7; TRBD1 might be the D (6 bases). The ends were cut back, 8 bases at V and 7 bases at J, with 21 bases in the middle. CDR1 is LGHDT and CDR2 is YNNKEL in the germline V gene (reference sequence). CDR3 size: 14 residues. The DNA for the CDR3 is TGTGCCAGCGCACCGGGACACTTCGCTAGTGAGCAGTACTTC. Protein: CASAPGHFASEQYF.

The sample holds one count of this clone. The chain uses TRBV6-2 or TRBV6-3 and TRBJ2-7; the match to TRBD2 covers 7 bases. The CDR3 is 16 amino acids. The junction had 10 bases not matched to a gene; V was cut back by 5 bases and J by 0 bases. CDR1 is MNHEY and CDR2 is SVGEGT in the germline V gene. The CDR3 nucleotides are TGTGCCAGCAGTGACCTGAGCGGGACGAGCTCCTACGAGCAGTACTTC. Translated, it gives CASSDLSGTSSYEQYF.

The V and J genes are TRBV4-2 and TRBJ2-5, with D unresolved. This CDR3 has 16 residues. Trimming took off 2 bases at V and 2 bases at J, with 15 bases between the two ends. The germline V gene has CDR1 LGHNA and CDR2 YNFKEQ. The chain's CDR3 is CASSQFKSGPQETQYF. Written as DNA, the CDR3 is TGTGCCAGCAGCCAATTCAAATCGGGTCCTCAAGAGACCCAGTACTTC.

The chain employs TRBV7-7 and TRBJ1-5; D is perhaps TRBD1 (5 bases). In germline, CDR1 is SSHAT, CDR2 FNYEAQ (reference sequence). The V end was cut by 8 bases, the J end by 0 bases, with 14 bases between. The CDR3 covers 15 residues. The CDR3 loop reads CASPPARVSNQPQHF. The CDR3 nucleotides read TGTGCCAGCCCCCCAGCCAGGGTTAGCAATCAGCCCCAGCATTTT. Filled out from reference TRBV7-7 and TRBJ1-5, the complete variable domain reads GAGVSQSPRYKVTKRGQDVTLRCDPISSHATLYWYQQALGQGPEFLTYFNYEAQPDKSGLPSDRFSAERPEGSISTLTIQRTEQRDSAMYRCASPPARVSNQPQHFGDGTRLSIL.

This chain uses TRBV21-1 with TRBJ2-7; the table names TRBD2, a call not compared with the DNA. TRBV21-1 is labeled a pseudogene. The CDR3 contains 16 residues. CDR3 nucleotide sequence: TGTGCCAGCAGCAAAGAGGTCGGAAGGGAGCTCTACGAGCAGTACTTC. Protein: CASSKEVGRELYEQYF.

This chain uses TRBV12-3 or TRBV12-4 with TRBJ2-7, with D perhaps matching TRBD2 (6 bases). V lost 8 bases and J lost 0, with 8 bases in between. The CDR3 is made up of 12 amino acids. In DNA, the CDR3 is TGTGCCAGCGGCGGGGCCTCCTACGAGCAGTACTTC. It encodes CASGGASYEQYF.

This clone came up many times. The CDR3 DNA sequence: TGTGCCAGCAGCTGGTGGGGCAGGGGAAAAGAGACCCAGTACTTC. Protein sequence: CASSWWGRGKETQYF. This chain uses TRBV11-2 with TRBJ2-5; weak D call: TRBD1 (6 bases). CDR3 length: 15 amino acids. CDR1 is SGHAT and CDR2 is FQNNGV in the germline V gene. Trimming stripped 4 bases from V and 3 bases from J, with 15 bases between.

The chain joins TRBV19 to TRBJ1-3, with TRBD1 identical over 9 bases. The CDR3 length is 16 residues. With V trimmed by 10 bases and J by 0 bases, 10 bases remained unmatched. Germline V gene sequence: CDR1 LNHDA, CDR2 SQIVND (reference sequence). CDR3 nucleotides: TGTGCCACCCGGCCCGGGACAGGGTTCTCTGGAAACACCATATATTTT. This codes for CATRPGTGFSGNTIYF.

V usage is TRBV6-5 and J usage is TRBJ2-7; 7 nucleotides agree with TRBD2. The germline CDR1 and CDR2 sequences are MNHEY and SVGAGI. This CDR3 is 13 amino acids long. With 8 bases clipped from V and 1 base from J, the junction kept 5 bases outside the gene matches. CDR3 amino acids: CASLAVLSYEQYF. CDR3 nucleotide sequence: TGTGCCAGCCTAGCGGTCCTGTCCTACGAGCAGTACTTC.

The chain combines TRBV5-4 with TRBJ1-1; no firm D call. CDR1 and CDR2 (germline): SGHNT, YYREEE (reference sequence). This CDR3 comprises 12 residues. Trimming took off 3 bases at V and 0 bases at J, with 3 bases between the two ends. The CDR3 is CASSSMNTEAFF. The CDR3 region has the DNA TGTGCCAGCAGCTCTATGAACACTGAAGCTTTCTTT.

This clone showed up just once. V is TRBV30 and J is TRBJ2-3; 7 bases map to TRBD2. The CDR3 has 15 residues. From germline, CDR1 is GTSNPN and CDR2 SVGIG (reference sequence). Trimming at V came to 4 bases and at J to 2 bases, leaving 9 bases not matched to a gene. This chain's CDR3 is CAWKERDWNTDTQYF. In nucleotides, the CDR3 is TGTGCCTGGAAAGAGCGGGACTGGAACACAGATACGCAGTATTTT.

J is TRBJ2-3 and V is TRBV12-1; the table's D gene call, TRBD2, was not cross checked with the DNA. TRBV12-1 is shown as a pseudogene. This CDR3 is 17 amino acids long. As DNA, the CDR3 is TGTGCCAGCAGCCCATGTAGGACTAGCGGTCACACAGATACGCAGTATTTT. It encodes CASSPCRTSGHTDTQYF.